This passage covers 16 T cell receptor beta chains from one sample sequenced in a study of blood T cell repertoires in COVID-19. Using immunoSEQ multiplex PCR, the repertoire was profiled, and TCRdb retains in-frame clones only, with some absent. The data show around 300,000 clones, with about 90% seen just once and about 6% held by the top ten. What was sequenced was peripheral blood. The origin of the receptors is a woman aged 50 to 60 with COVID-19, enrolled during active disease.

The gene calls are TRBV12-3 or TRBV12-4 and TRBJ1-5; no definite D call. This CDR3 is 12 amino acids long. With 2 bases removed from V and 13 bases from J, the gap between germline ends came to 12 bases. CDR3 bases: TGTGCCAGCAGTTTACCGCCGGGAGTTCAGCATTTT. This translates into CASSLPPGVQHF.

The V call is TRBV5-1, the J call TRBJ2-2, with D perhaps matching TRBD2 (6 bases). The CDR3 covers 15 residues. Between the trimmed V and J ends, which lost 4 bases and 6 bases, there was a span of 16 bases. CDR1 SGHRS and CDR2 YFSETQ come from the germline V gene. CDR3 in DNA: TGCGCCAGCAGCCCTCAGGGAGGAGTGGCCGGGGAGCTGTTTTTT. Its translation: CASSPQGGVAGELFF.

The chain combines TRBV9 with TRBJ2-5, with 10 bases lining up with TRBD2. Germline V gene lookup returns CDR1 SGDLS and CDR2 YYNGEE. V lost 3 bases and J lost 2; bases outside the gene matches: 4. The CDR3 length is 15 residues. In DNA, the CDR3 is TGTGCCAGCAGCGCTTTAGCGGGAGGACAAGAGACCCAGTACTTC. Translation: CASSALAGGQETQYF. Using reference TRBV9 and TRBJ2-5 for the parts outside the CDR3, the full variable domain is DSGVTQTPKHLITATGQRVTLRCSPRSGDLSVYWYQQSLDQGLQFLIQYYNGEERAKGNILERFSAQQFPDLHSELNLSSLELGDSALYFCASSALAGGQETQYFGPGTRLLVL.

Notes on this clone: Germline and junction disagree at one end, which may indicate a read error. V is TRBV20-1 and J is TRBJ2-7; unclear D gene. CDR3 length equals 10 residues. Germline V lookup: CDR1 DFQATT, CDR2 SNEGSKA (reference sequence). In DNA form, the CDR3 reads TGCAGTGCTGGAACCGGGTTCCAATCTTTC. Translating it yields CSAGTGFQSF.

As for this clone: This specimen includes other DNA sequences encoding the same CDR3. The chain joins TRBV19 to TRBJ1-1; D unresolved. Deletions cut 1 base from V and 0 bases from J, with 3 bases between. The CDR3 consists of 13 residues. Germline lookup yields CDR1 LNHDA and CDR2 SQIVND (reference sequence). Here the CDR3 reads CASSIALNTEAFF. CDR3 in DNA: TGTGCCAGTAGTATAGCCTTGAACACTGAAGCTTTCTTT.

This CDR3 reads CASSGLGRTGTGGTEAFF. The CDR3 nucleotides read TGTGCCAGCAGTGGACTTGGTCGAACCGGGACAGGGGGCACTGAAGCTTTCTTT. The V and J genes are TRBV6-1 and TRBJ1-1; 11 bases align to TRBD1. This CDR3 is 18 amino acids long. CDR1 MNHNS and CDR2 SASEGT come from the germline V gene. J gave up 4 bases and V 4 bases, and 14 bases lay outside the gene matches.

J is TRBJ1-6 and V is TRBV2; TRBD1 might be the D (5 bases). The CDR3 consists of 15 residues. Trimming left V 3 bases short and J 5 bases short, with 11 bases between. The germline gives CDR1 SNHLY, CDR2 FYNNEI. The CDR3 protein is CASSDPDKHNSPLHF. CDR3 DNA: TGTGCCAGCAGTGACCCGGACAAGCATAATTCACCCCTCCACTTT.

A few counts support this clone. The rearrangement uses TRBV20-1 and TRBJ1-2, with 7 bases lining up with TRBD1. V trimming: 6 bases; J trimming: 6 bases; junction bases outside the gene matches: 4. Germline V gene sequence: CDR1 DFQATT, CDR2 SNEGSKA (reference sequence). The CDR3 loop spans 11 amino acids. The CDR3 DNA reads as TGCAGTGCCGACAGGGACGATGGCTACACCTTC. This gives the protein CSADRDDGYTF.

This chain connects TRBV12-3 or TRBV12-4 to TRBJ1-2; 7 bases fit TRBD1. V lost 6 bases and J lost 7; bases outside the gene matches: 8. The CDR3 has 13 amino acids. CDR3 sequence reads: CASRTGTVAGYTF. CDR3 nucleotides: TGTGCCAGCAGGACCGGGACAGTGGCTGGCTACACCTTC.

This clone was detected only once. The rearrangement uses TRBV14 and TRBJ1-4, with D tentatively TRBD1 (5 bases). Germline CDR1 and CDR2: SGHDN and FVKESK. This CDR3 contains 14 residues. Trimming removed 0 bases at V and 3 bases at J, with 5 bases between. CDR3: CASSQDRANEKLFF. CDR3 coding DNA: TGTGCCAGCAGCCAAGACAGGGCTAATGAAAAACTGTTTTTT.

This clone has just one count. This rearrangement joins TRBV29-1 to TRBJ1-2; TRBD1 matches 7 bases. This CDR3 is 13 amino acids long. Germline assignment: CDR1 SQVTM and CDR2 ANQGSEA. The junction had 5 bases not matched to a gene; V was cut back by 1 base and J by 6 bases. The CDR3: CSVEGDSLHGYTF. The CDR3, as DNA: TGCAGCGTTGAAGGGGACAGCCTCCATGGCTACACCTTC.

This clone was recorded only once. The chain combines TRBV19 with TRBJ2-2, with TRBD1 matching 8 bases. The germline V gene encodes CDR1 LNHDA and CDR2 SQIVND (reference sequence). The V gene end was trimmed by 5 bases and the J gene end by 8 bases; junction bases not matched to a gene: 10. CDR3 length: 15 residues. CDR3 bases: TGTGCCAGTAGTCCTACAGGGGGATCGTCAGGGGAGCTGTTTTTT. Protein sequence: CASSPTGGSSGELFF.

The DNA for the CDR3 is TGTGCCAGCAAGGGGTGGATCACTGAAGCTTTCTTT. Translating it yields CASKGWITEAFF. V and J are TRBV12-3 or TRBV12-4 and TRBJ1-1; D perhaps matches TRBD1 (5 bases). The CDR3 extends over 12 amino acids. V was clipped by 7 bases and J by 4 bases, with 10 bases between them.

The chain employs TRBV7-2 and TRBJ1-1; D not certain. The CDR3 is 15 residues long. Germline CDR1 reads SGHTA; CDR2 reads FQGNSA. Trimming took off 1 base at V and 1 base at J, with 10 bases between the two ends. CDR3: CASSLGGLRNTEAFF. The CDR3 nucleotides are TGTGCCAGCAGCTTAGGAGGGCTCAGGAACACTGAAGCTTTCTTT.

The CDR3 is CASSLISTDTQYF. The DNA for the CDR3 is TGTGCCAGCAGCCTTATTAGCACAGATACGCAGTATTTT. The V and J genes are TRBV9 and TRBJ2-3; D unresolved. The CDR3 is made up of 13 amino acids. CDR1 SGDLS and CDR2 YYNGEE come from the germline V gene. V was pared by 4 bases and J by 0 bases, with 6 bases between.

The rearrangement links TRBV27 to TRBJ2-1; 8 nucleotides line up with TRBD2. The CDR3 runs 16 residues. CDR1 is MNHEY, CDR2 SMNVEV, per germline (reference sequence). V shed 5 bases, J shed 0 bases, and the junction held 6 bases outside the gene matches. CDR3 amino acids: CASSLGLAGSYNEQFF. DNA for the CDR3: TGTGCCAGCAGTCTAGGCCTAGCGGGCTCCTACAATGAGCAGTTCTTC.